Shown below are 8 T cell receptor beta chains from a single sample sequenced in a study of T-cell reconstitution after alpha-beta-depleted transplantation in children. The TCRbeta library incorporated unique molecular identifiers. MiXCR was run by TCRdb on the PCR reads, yielding one entry per CDR3 protein. The sample consists of some 840,000 distinct CDR3 sequences, about 16% of them appearing once. Material: PBMCs, mostly from graft donor cells, obtained 360 days after TCRalphabeta/CD19-depleted stem cell transplant. These TCRs come from a male patient aged 5 to 17 who had a stem cell transplant for acute lymphoblastic leukemia, so the T cells may come from the graft donor.

The genes are TRBV10-2 and TRBJ2-6, with 7 bases fitting TRBD1. Germline V gene sequence: CDR1 WSHSY, CDR2 SAAADI. The CDR3 spans 16 residues. The junction had 2 bases not matched to a gene; V was cut back by 3 bases and J by 0 bases. The DNA for the CDR3 is TGCGCCAGCAGTGATTACAGGGGCTCTGGGGCCAACGTCCTGACTTTC. Amino acid sequence: CASSDYRGSGANVLTF.

This clonotype occurred many times. V usage is TRBV20-1 and J usage is TRBJ1-6, with no clear D. Trimming pared 3 bases from V and 11 bases from J, leaving 14 bases between. Looked up from germline, CDR1 is DFQATT and CDR2 is SNEGSKA (reference sequence). The CDR3 has 13 amino acids. The CDR3 protein is CSASVGVGTPLHF. CDR3 DNA sequence: TGCAGTGCTAGCGTGGGAGTTGGTACACCCCTCCACTTT.

There are many counts of this clonotype. CDR3: CASRPNTGSSYNEQFF. The CDR3 nucleotides read TGTGCCAGCAGACCCAATACAGGGAGCTCCTACAATGAGCAGTTCTTC. The chain is built from TRBV12-3 or TRBV12-4 and TRBJ2-1; D perhaps matches TRBD1 (6 bases). With 6 bases removed from V and 0 bases from J, the gap between germline ends came to 15 bases. The CDR3 is 16 residues long.

This clonotype was seen only once. The chain carries TRBV12-3 or TRBV12-4 and TRBJ2-5; D unresolved. The CDR3 loop spans 14 amino acids. V was cut by 7 bases and J by 1 base, with 13 bases left in between. As DNA, the CDR3 is TGTGCCAGCACCCTTGGGCCGATCCAAGAGACCCAGTACTTC. This sequence encodes CASTLGPIQETQYF.

This chain links TRBV5-1 with TRBJ2-7; TRBD2 aligns across 8 bases. V was clipped by 0 bases and J by 3 bases; unmatched bases: 8. Germline V gives CDR1 SGHRS, CDR2 YFSETQ. This CDR3 spans 16 amino acids. CDR3 DNA sequence: TGCGCCAGCAGCTTGGCCCGAAGCGGGAGAAGCTACGAGCAGTACTTC. Its translation: CASSLARSGRSYEQYF.

This clonotype was counted many times. The chain recombines TRBV12-3 or TRBV12-4 with TRBJ2-1, with D maybe TRBD2 (5 bases). V was trimmed by 3 bases and J by 1 base, leaving 7 bases between them. This CDR3 spans 14 amino acids. The CDR3 DNA is TGTGCCAGCAGTTTCGGGGATTCCTACAATGAGCAGTTCTTC. This translates into CASSFGDSYNEQFF.

This clonotype has at least ten counts. The V call is TRBV12-3 or TRBV12-4, the J call TRBJ2-5, with 13 bases identical to TRBD2. V trimming: 4 bases; J trimming: 4 bases; junction bases outside the gene matches: 6. The CDR3 consists of 16 residues. CDR3 in DNA: TGTGCCAGCAGTTCCGGGACTAGCGGGAAGTTAGAGACCCAGTACTTC. Protein product: CASSSGTSGKLETQYF.

This clonotype was observed a few times. The chain joins TRBV12-3 or TRBV12-4 to TRBJ2-2, with a tentative D call TRBD1 (7 bases). The CDR3 loop spans 15 amino acids. Trimming left V 3 bases short and J 5 bases short, with 13 bases between. CDR3 coding DNA: TGTGCCAGCAGTTTCTCCCAGGGGGGTACCGGGGAGCTGTTTTTT. Its protein product is CASSFSQGGTGELFF.